This T cell receptor (beta chain) was sequenced in a study of OX40 agonist ivuxolimab in advanced cancers. Looking at the study overall: Ivuxolimab, which is an agonistic anti-OX40 (CD134) antibody, was administered to the patients.

With regard to this clone: Its antigen remains unknown.

Study results and limitations: There were, on average, more expanded clones in CD8+ T cells than in CD4+.

Generated by immunoSEQ multiplex PCR, the TCRdb table keeps only in-frame clones and is missing some. The sample shows fewer than 75,000 clones, approximately 86% of them seen only once. The CDR3 is 14 residues long. V lost 8 bases, J lost 5 bases, and 8 bases stayed unmatched. The germline gives CDR1 WSHSY, CDR2 SAAADI. The rearrangement links TRBV10-2 to TRBJ2-3; 9 bases are shared with TRBD2. This specimen was CD4+ or CD8+ T cells sorted from blood, taken in a trial of the OX40 agonist ivuxolimab. The receptor comes from an adult with an advanced solid tumor such as melanoma, head and neck, liver or kidney cancer. The chain's CDR3 is CASGGLASGDTQYF. CDR3 nucleotides: TGCGCCAGCGGAGGACTAGCGAGCGGAGATACGCAGTATTTT.